This paragraph reports one T cell receptor (beta chain). What it binds is not known. This entry comes from a study of vaccination effects on CD4 cells after COVID-19. The ViraFEST assay expanded antigen-specific CD4+ T cells with viral peptide pools before sequencing. Cultured cells yielded isolated CD4+ T cells after more than nine days. Vaccinated recipients, who were negative for nucleocapsid antibodies, had no history of SARS-CoV-2 infection. TCRdb's table, derived via immunoSEQ multiplex PCR, lists solely in-frame clones and lacks some. This sample has roughly 52,000 clones, with around 70% found just once. J lost 4 bases, V lost 4 bases, and 10 bases had no gene match. The V gene's germline CDR1 is LGHNA and CDR2 YNFKEQ. The CDR3 has 16 residues.

The TCR was taken from a human donor who received a COVID-19 vaccine. J is TRBJ2-3 and V is TRBV4-2, with 8 bases aligning to TRBD1. The source material was CD4+ T cells from PBMCs cultured with SARS-CoV-2 spike peptides, sampled before COVID-19 vaccination. The CDR3 reads CASSPTAGGHADTQYF. CDR3 DNA: TGTGCCAGCAGCCCGACAGCAGGGGGCCATGCAGATACGCAGTATTTT.